The T cell receptor (beta chain) under discussion was sequenced for a study of T cell responses to AZD1222 COVID-19 vaccine. Overall study results and limits: Most donors were white British and more were female, and clonal diversity was possibly underestimated.

Concerning this clone: Its antigen is as yet unknown.

Assay used: immunoSEQ multiplex PCR; TCRdb lists only in-frame clones, some missing. Altogether approximately 150,000 clones are present, under 95% being singletons, with the ten largest covering 4.5% to 5.5%. The TCR originated in an adult who received the AZD1222 COVID-19 vaccine. The source was peripheral blood, collected 28 days after the second AZD1222 dose.

CDR3 DNA: TGTGCCAGCAGCGGGGTCAGCTACACCGGGGAGCTGTTTTTT. Its translation is CASSGVSYTGELFF. The chain is built from TRBV3-1 (or the pseudogene TRBV3-2) and TRBJ2-2; D is unclear. The CDR3 length is 14 residues. Trimming cost V 5 bases and J 3 bases, with 10 bases left between them. Per germline, CDR1 LGHDT and CDR2 YNNKEL (reference sequence).